The rows below give T cell receptor beta chains drawn from one sample of a study of T cells in localized non-small cell lung cancer. Generated by immunoSEQ multiplex PCR, the TCRdb table keeps only in-frame clones and is missing some. The table records about 46,000 clones, 81% of them present only once. The sequenced sample was peripheral blood mononuclear cells, obtained before any cancer treatment. These TCRs come from a man aged 35-75 years with stage III lung adenocarcinoma. Both conserved end residues are trimmed from each CDR3. Each record gives: V gene, D gene, J gene, CDR3 protein. A D gene is named only where the DNA matches it firmly.

V gene: TRBV7-8
D gene: TRBD1
J gene: TRBJ2-5
CDR3 protein: ASSLVVEGTGLPQY

V gene: TRBV2
D gene: -
J gene: TRBJ2-5
CDR3 protein: ASRARTAGETQY

V gene: TRBV5-4
D gene: -
J gene: TRBJ1-2
CDR3 protein: ASSGGSYGYT

V gene: TRBV6-6
D gene: -
J gene: TRBJ2-7
CDR3 protein: ASSYGKPYIYEQY

V gene: TRBV6-5
D gene: TRBD2
J gene: TRBJ2-1
CDR3 protein: ASAGAGAYNEQF

V gene: TRBV27
D gene: -
J gene: TRBJ1-2
CDR3 protein: ASKAVEREGYT

V gene: TRBV7-2
D gene: TRBD1
J gene: TRBJ2-5
CDR3 protein: ASSPRQGRTQY

V gene: TRBV7-2
D gene: TRBD2
J gene: TRBJ2-7
CDR3 protein: ASSLFPSGGAYEQY

V gene: TRBV29-1
D gene: -
J gene: TRBJ2-6
CDR3 protein: SVLGGQSGANVLT

V gene: TRBV10-3
D gene: -
J gene: TRBJ1-1
CDR3 protein: AISRGGRTGGTEAF

V gene: TRBV18
D gene: TRBD1
J gene: TRBJ1-5
CDR3 protein: ASSPRQGFLQPQH

V gene: TRBV9
D gene: -
J gene: TRBJ2-2
CDR3 protein: ASSAGWGGELF

V gene: TRBV9
D gene: -
J gene: TRBJ2-7
CDR3 protein: ASSLSGGGGEQY

V gene: TRBV30
D gene: -
J gene: TRBJ1-5
CDR3 protein: AWRKESNQPQH

V gene: TRBV6-6
D gene: -
J gene: TRBJ2-2
CDR3 protein: ASSYSAGTGELF

V gene: TRBV11-2
D gene: -
J gene: TRBJ1-2
CDR3 protein: ASSLDIRGGYT

V gene: TRBV2
D gene: -
J gene: TRBJ1-4
CDR3 protein: ASSEFGWQIRPRTNEKLF

V gene: TRBV19
D gene: -
J gene: TRBJ2-3
CDR3 protein: ASSIGGGLTDTQY